This T cell receptor (beta chain) was sequenced for a study of molecular identifiers for immune sequencing clone quantification. Findings of the study overall: Over 98% of effector molecules, but under 1% in naive cells, were held by clones with more than 20 RNA copies.

Sorted naive CD8 T cells were those defined as CD8+CD4-CCR7+CD45RA+. Germline CDR1 reads LNHNV; CDR2 reads YYDKDF (reference sequence). V lost 0 bases to trimming and J lost 7 bases; unmatched junction nucleotides: 9. The CDR3 runs to 15 residues. Comment on this clonotype: Its antigen is still unknown.

TCRdb processed the PCR reads anew with MiXCR; each CDR3 protein has one entry. This table has about 630,000 distinct CDR3 sequences, 25% appearing once. The chain carries TRBV15 and TRBJ2-7; 7 bases are shared with TRBD1. Sequences were obtained from naive CD8+ T cells from blood, with Jurkat cell RNA spiked in. The subset here: FACS-sorted CD8+CD4-CCR7+CD45RA+ naive T cells. This clonotype was obtained from a human donor in good health. Some libraries in this study had Jurkat cell RNA spiked in. CDR3 residues: CATSRDLGTELEQYF. The CDR3 DNA sequence: TGTGCCACCAGCAGAGATCTTGGGACAGAATTGGAGCAGTACTTC.